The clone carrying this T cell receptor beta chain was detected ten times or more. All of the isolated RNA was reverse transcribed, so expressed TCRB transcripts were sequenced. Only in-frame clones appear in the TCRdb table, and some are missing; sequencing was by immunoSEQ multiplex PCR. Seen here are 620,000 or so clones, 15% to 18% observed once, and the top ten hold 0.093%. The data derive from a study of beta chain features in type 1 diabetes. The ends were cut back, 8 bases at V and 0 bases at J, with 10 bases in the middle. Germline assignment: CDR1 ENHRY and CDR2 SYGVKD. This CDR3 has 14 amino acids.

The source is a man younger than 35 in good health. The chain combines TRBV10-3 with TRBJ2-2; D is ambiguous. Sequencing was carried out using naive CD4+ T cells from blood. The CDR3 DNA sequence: TGTGCCATCTTCACACCATCGAACACCGGGGAGCTGTTTTTT. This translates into CAIFTPSNTGELFF.